A single sample gave rise to the 7 T cell receptor beta chains below, sequenced in a study of cytomegalovirus exposure and HLA in healthy donors. The table came from immunoSEQ multiplex PCR; TCRdb's copy has only in-frame clones and leaves some out. Here the sample spans approximately 120,000 clones, around 94% being singletons. Sequences were obtained from PBMCs. These receptors all come from a woman under 30 in good health and CMV-seronegative.

This chain connects TRBV9 to TRBJ2-7; D gene unclear. V was shortened by 3 bases and J by 4 bases, with 20 bases between the two germline ends. CDR1 is SGDLS and CDR2 is YYNGEE in the germline V gene. CDR3 length: 16 residues. The CDR3 reads CASSGPQASLPYEQYF. Here the CDR3 DNA reads TGTGCCAGCAGCGGACCTCAGGCTTCGCTCCCTTACGAGCAGTACTTC.

J is TRBJ2-3 and V is TRBV6-5; D gene uncertain. CDR3 size: 12 residues. CDR1 MNHEY and CDR2 SVGAGI come from the germline V gene. Trimming pared 1 base from V and 6 bases from J, leaving 5 bases between. This CDR3 reads CASSYLGDTQYF. The DNA of the CDR3 is TGTGCCAGCAGTTACTTGGGCGATACGCAGTATTTT.

This chain joins TRBV5-1 and TRBJ2-5, with 14 bases matching TRBD2. Germline-derived CDR1 and CDR2 are SGHRS and YFSETQ. The CDR3 sequence is 18 residues long. V dropped 4 bases and J dropped 4; count of bases not matched to a gene: 12. CDR3 nucleotides: TGCGCCAGCAGCCTGGGGGGACTAGCGGGAGAGGGGAGAGAGACCCAGTACTTC. Translation gives CASSLGGLAGEGRETQYF. The whole variable domain, remainder taken from reference TRBV5-1 and TRBJ2-5, is KAGVTQTPRYLIKTRGQQVTLSCSPISGHRSVSWYQQTPGQGLQFLFEYFSETQRNKGNFPGRFSGRQFSNSRSEMNVSTLELGDSALYLCASSLGGLAGEGRETQYFGPGTRLLVL.

The V call is TRBV19, the J call TRBJ1-1; D remains unclear. The CDR3 spans 15 residues. CDR1 is LNHDA and CDR2 is SQIVND in the germline V gene (reference sequence). With 6 bases removed from V and 0 bases from J, the gap between germline ends came to 14 bases. The CDR3 coding sequence is TGTGCCAGTAGCCCTTCCCGTCGGGTGAACACTGAAGCTTTCTTT. Encoded protein: CASSPSRRVNTEAFF.

This clone was found once. The CDR3 loop reads CASSERGATVQFF. For the CDR3, the DNA is TGTGCCAGCAGTGAACGGGGTGCTACGGTGCAGTTCTTC. The rearrangement joins TRBV6-1 to TRBJ2-1; tentative D call: TRBD2 (5 bases). The V and J ends lost 2 bases and 12 bases respectively, with 14 bases between them. Germline V lookup: CDR1 MNHNS, CDR2 SASEGT. There are 13 residues in the CDR3.

The J gene is TRBJ1-2, the V gene TRBV5-1; D uncertain. Germline V gene sequence: CDR1 SGHRS, CDR2 YFSETQ. The CDR3 covers 13 residues. V was shortened by 2 bases and J by 6 bases, with 11 bases between the two germline ends. CDR3: CASSFSPGDGYTF. Written as DNA, the CDR3 is TGCGCCAGCAGCTTCAGCCCGGGAGATGGCTACACCTTC.

The rearrangement links TRBV5-1 to TRBJ2-3; TRBD2 matches 11 bases. CDR3 size: 17 residues. J gave up 4 bases and V 0 bases, and 7 bases lay outside the gene matches. From germline, CDR1 is SGHRS and CDR2 YFSETQ. The CDR3 region is CASSLGTLAGAADTQYF. For the CDR3, the DNA is TGCGCCAGCAGCTTGGGGACACTAGCGGGGGCGGCAGATACGCAGTATTTT.